This TCR beta chain was sequenced for a study of cytomegalovirus exposure and HLA in healthy donors. This CDR3 is built from 14 residues. Germline V CDR1 and CDR2: MNHNS, SASEGT. Comment on this clone: Its cognate antigen is unknown.

Whole-study findings and limits: It was shown in a later analysis that HLA-associated TCR beta chains were more clonally expanded than other, equally common chains. For most TCR beta V segments, an earlier analysis put the productive rate at about 90% or about 30% of the time. Later on, analysis showed that most CMV-associated TCR beta chains appeared to be HLA-restricted.

PCR was performed using 60 Vbeta and 13 Jbeta primers. Libraries were prepared by immunoSEQ multiplex PCR; TCRdb keeps only in-frame clonotypes and omits some of them. The table records approximately 210,000 clones, around four fifths of them present only once. Sequences were obtained from PBMCs. The clonotype comes from a woman between 45 and 65 years old in good health and CMV-seropositive. The chain joins TRBV6-1 to TRBJ2-2; the match to TRBD2 covers 13 bases. CDR3 DNA sequence: TGTGCTGGAGGGACTAGCGGGGTCACCGGGGAGCTGTTTTTT. Protein: CAGGTSGVTGELFF.